These T cell receptor beta chains were read from a single sample in a study of cytomegalovirus exposure and HLA in healthy donors. Clones were read by immunoSEQ multiplex PCR, and TCRdb kept only the in-frame ones, dropping some. Counted here are roughly 160,000 clones, about 80% occurring once; the ten biggest clones make up about 3.8%. Sequencing was performed on PBMCs. Receptors originate from a man between 25 and 39 years old in good health and CMV-seropositive. CDR3s include the opening cysteine and the closing phenylalanine or tryptophan. A D gene is named only where the DNA matches it firmly. Size is omitted from some rows. Given values are once, few, many or a class for expanded clones.

TRBD2,TRBV28,once,TRBJ2-5,TGTGCCAGCAGTTTACTTCTAGCGGGGGTCCAAGAGACCCAGTACTTC,CASSLLLAGVQETQYF
-,TRBV5-1,-,TRBJ2-2,TGCGCCAGCAGCTTCACGACGGGATTGAACACCGGGGAGCTGTTTTTT,CASSFTTGLNTGELFF
TRBD1,TRBV6-5,-,TRBJ1-5,TGTGCCAGCAGCACAGGGGAGTATCAGCCCCAGCATTTT,CASSTGEYQPQHF
TRBD2,TRBV4-1,-,TRBJ2-7,TGCGCCAGCAGCCAAGAGTCTAGCGGGGAGACCTACGAGCAGTACTTC,CASSQESSGETYEQYF
-,TRBV7-2,-,TRBJ2-7,TGTGCCAGCAGCCCCGGGTCCTACGAGCAGTACTTC,CASSPGSYEQYF
TRBD1,TRBV28,-,TRBJ1-1,TGTGCCAGCAGACCCTCGGGACAGGGGCCCCATAGCACTGAAGCTTTCTTT,CASRPSGQGPHSTEAFF
-,TRBV11-2,-,TRBJ2-3,TGTGCCAGCAGCTTAGGAAGGGGCGATACGCAGTATTTT,CASSLGRGDTQYF
TRBD2,TRBV4-1,few,TRBJ2-5,TGCGCCAGCAGTCCGATGCGTAGCGGGGTTCAAGAGACCCAGTACTTC,CASSPMRSGVQETQYF
-,TRBV4-1,once,TRBJ2-3,TGCGCCAGCAGCCAAGAGGAAGAGGGCACGCAGTATTTT,CASSQEEEGTQYF
-,TRBV19,-,TRBJ1-5,TGTGCCAGTAGCACGGGTCTTAGCAATCAGCCCCAGCATTTT,CASSTGLSNQPQHF
-,TRBV6-5,-,TRBJ2-3,TGTGCCAGCAGTTACTCGATCACAGGTGACGATACGCAGTATTTT,CASSYSITGDDTQYF
-,TRBV5-6,-,TRBJ1-2,TGTGCCAGCAGCTTGAAGCGGTTAATGCAAAACTATGGCTACACCTTC,CASSLKRLMQNYGYTF
TRBD1,TRBV19,-,TRBJ1-4,TGTGCCGTTAAGGCCGGGACAGATGAAAAACTGTTTTTT,CAVKAGTDEKLFF
-,TRBV7-9,-,TRBJ2-1,TGTGCCAGCAGCTTAGTATATGGCAGATGGAATGAGCAGTTCTTC,CASSLVYGRWNEQFF
-,TRBV7-9,-,TRBJ1-3,TGTGCCAGCAGCTCTTTTGGGGCTGGCGGAAACACCATATATTTT,CASSSFGAGGNTIYF
TRBD1,TRBV6-5,-,TRBJ2-7,TGTGCCAGCAGTTTCCGACAGGGCTACGAGCAGTACTTC,CASSFRQGYEQYF
TRBD1,TRBV6-5,-,TRBJ2-2,TGTGCCAGCAGTTCCCGGACAGGGCCTAACACCGGGGAGCTGTTTTTT,CASSSRTGPNTGELFF
TRBD1,TRBV28,-,TRBJ1-6,TGTGCCAGCAAGCCGGGACAGGCGTCCCATGGACCCCTCCACTTT,CASKPGQASHGPLHF